This record looks at one T cell receptor beta chain sequence and its context. This record belongs to a study of blood T cell repertoires in COVID-19. Study-level information: The analysed material was cDNA or gDNA that came from T cells, B-cell-depleted T cells, or PBMCs.

Germline-derived CDR1 and CDR2 are GTSNPN and SVGIG (reference sequence). V lost 1 base to trimming and J lost 4 bases, with 12 bases between them. The CDR3 has 14 amino acids. Authors' data handling: How many nucleated cells were present was estimated from reference gene primer amplification. Sequencing was performed with immunoSEQ multiplex PCR; in TCRdb, only in-frame clones are kept and a portion is missing. V, J and clone size derive from that table, while D and trimming were established from the DNA sequence. The repertoire includes 250,000 to 300,000 clones, around 90% of them detected once, and 2.2% sits in the top ten.

The material sequenced was peripheral blood. The clonotype was recovered from a woman in her 50s who had recovered from COVID-19. The chain is built from TRBV30 and TRBJ2-3; tentatively, D is TRBD2 (6 bases). CDR3 sequence (DNA): TGTGCCTGGAGTGACGGGAGCGGTGCAGATACGCAGTATTTT. Translation: CAWSDGSGADTQYF.